Below, 5 T cell receptor beta chains from the same sample are listed, as sequenced in a study of T cell responses to AZD1222 COVID-19 vaccine (dated by TCRdb to 2020 to 2022). The receptor library was made with the immunoSEQ multiplex PCR assay. TCRdb limited this immuneACCESS table to in-frame rearrangements with V and J called. A share of clones is missing; checked studies link under half to unresolved V genes, and the rest is unexplained. The sample table contains about 180,000 clones; only one count was recorded for roughly 88% of them. The ten largest clonotypes hold around a tenth of the sample. The time point label on this specimen signifies: about 28 days (+/-7) after the second vaccine dose. Sequences were derived from peripheral blood, sampled 28 days after the second AZD1222 dose. These receptors originate from an adult who received the AZD1222 COVID-19 vaccine.

This chain links TRBV6-5 with TRBJ2-7; 9 nucleotides align to TRBD1. Germline V gene data show CDR1 as MNHEY and CDR2 as SVGAGI. There are 14 residues in the CDR3. Trimming cost V 8 bases and J 1 base; bases outside gene matches: 6. DNA of the CDR3: TGTGCCAGCTTCCGGGACAGGGTTTCCTACGAGCAGTACTTC. This sequence encodes CASFRDRVSYEQYF.

V and J are TRBV6-5 and TRBJ2-7, with 7 bases that match TRBD1. J lost 2 bases, V lost 8 bases, and 9 bases had no gene match. Germline CDR1 is MNHEY and CDR2 is SVGAGI. The CDR3 runs 14 residues. The CDR3 region is CASRKDRTAYEQYF. Written as DNA, the CDR3 is TGTGCCAGCCGGAAGGACAGGACTGCCTACGAGCAGTACTTC.

The chain combines TRBV5-1 with TRBJ2-1; 11 bases fit TRBD1. The ends lost 5 bases at V and 8 bases at J; junction bases unmatched: 3. Germline V gene data show CDR1 as SGHRS and CDR2 as YFSETQ. The CDR3 contains 13 residues. CDR3 sequence reads: CASRDRGHDEQFF. The CDR3 region has the DNA TGCGCCAGCAGGGACAGGGGGCATGATGAGCAGTTCTTC.

The chain carries TRBV3-1 (or the pseudogene TRBV3-2) and TRBJ2-7; 8 bases match TRBD1. Germline trimming cut 4 bases from V and 7 bases from J; bases unmatched to any gene: 9. The length of the CDR3 is 14 residues. CDR1 and CDR2 (germline): LGHDT, YNNKEL (reference sequence). The CDR3 loop is CASSLIQGAWEQYF. The CDR3 coding sequence is TGTGCCAGCAGCCTTATCCAGGGGGCTTGGGAGCAGTACTTC.

The chain combines TRBV6-5 with TRBJ1-1; D gene uncertain. Trimming pared 5 bases from V and 0 bases from J, leaving 7 bases between. From germline, CDR1 is MNHEY and CDR2 SVGAGI. The CDR3 runs 13 residues. In nucleotides, the CDR3 is TGTGCCAGCAGTCCTAATTTGAACACTGAAGCTTTCTTT. Amino acids: CASSPNLNTEAFF.